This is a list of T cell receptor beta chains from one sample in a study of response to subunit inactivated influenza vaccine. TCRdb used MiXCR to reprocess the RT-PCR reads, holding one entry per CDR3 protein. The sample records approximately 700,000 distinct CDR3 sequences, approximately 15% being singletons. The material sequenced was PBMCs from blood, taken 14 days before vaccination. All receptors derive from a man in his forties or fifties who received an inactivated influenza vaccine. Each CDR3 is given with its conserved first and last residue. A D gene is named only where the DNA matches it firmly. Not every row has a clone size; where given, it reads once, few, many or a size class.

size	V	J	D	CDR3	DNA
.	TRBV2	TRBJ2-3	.	CASSGDQFPDTQYF	TGTGCCAGCAGTGGAGACCAATTCCCAGATACGCAGTATTTT
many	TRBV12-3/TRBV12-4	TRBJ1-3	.	CATGLSSGNTIYF	TGTGCCACCGGACTCAGCTCTGGAAACACCATATATTTT
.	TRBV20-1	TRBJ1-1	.	CSARDTGRQAFF	TGCAGTGCTAGAGATACAGGGCGGCAAGCTTTCTTT
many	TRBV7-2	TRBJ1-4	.	CASSLGGGNEKLFF	TGTGCCAGCAGCTTGGGGGGGGGAAATGAAAAACTGTTTTTT
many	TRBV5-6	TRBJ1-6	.	CASSATRVAYNSPLHF	TGTGCCAGCAGCGCTACCAGGGTAGCCTATAATTCACCCCTCCACTTT
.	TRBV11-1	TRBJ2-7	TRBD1	CASSLAVPLRGLSYEQYF	TGTGCCAGCAGCTTAGCGGTCCCGCTCAGGGGGCTATCCTACGAGCAGTACTTC
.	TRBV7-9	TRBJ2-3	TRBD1	CASSAGTGDGTDTQYF	TGTGCCAGCAGCGCCGGGACAGGGGACGGCACAGATACGCAGTATTTT
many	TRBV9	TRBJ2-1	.	CASSGDGPKHYNEQFF	TGTGCCAGCAGCGGCGACGGGCCAAAGCACTACAATGAGCAGTTCTTC
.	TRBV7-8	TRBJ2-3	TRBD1	CASSFRQGAPDTQYF	TGTGCCAGCAGCTTCAGACAGGGCGCCCCAGATACGCAGTATTTT
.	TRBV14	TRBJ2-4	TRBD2	CASSPYDSGVAIQYF	TGTGCCAGCAGTCCTTACGATAGCGGGGTAGCCATTCAGTACTTC
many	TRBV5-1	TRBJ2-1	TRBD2	CASSQETTSGRNEQFF	TGCGCCAGCAGCCAAGAAACGACTAGCGGGAGGAATGAGCAGTTCTTC
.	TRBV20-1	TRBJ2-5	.	CSARDDLGVKETQYF	TGCAGTGCTAGAGATGATCTAGGGGTAAAGGAGACCCAGTACTTC
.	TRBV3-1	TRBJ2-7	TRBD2	CASSQRTSREQYF	TGTGCCAGCAGCCAAAGGACTAGTCGCGAGCAGTACTTC
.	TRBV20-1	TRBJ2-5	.	CSARGAGGEETQYF	TGCAGTGCTAGAGGGGCCGGAGGGGAAGAGACCCAGTACTTC
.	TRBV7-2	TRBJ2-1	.	CASSFVARPSYNEQFF	TGTGCCAGCAGCTTTGTAGCGCGCCCCTCCTACAATGAGCAGTTCTTC
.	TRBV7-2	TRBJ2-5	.	CASSFARPYQETQYF	TGTGCCAGCAGCTTCGCCCGACCGTACCAAGAGACCCAGTACTTC
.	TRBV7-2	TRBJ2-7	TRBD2	CASSLATSGRNEQYF	TGTGCCAGCAGCTTAGCGACTAGCGGGAGAAACGAGCAGTACTTC
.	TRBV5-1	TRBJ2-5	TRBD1	CASSLFRDRGAETQYF	TGCGCCAGCAGCTTGTTTCGGGACAGGGGTGCAGAGACCCAGTACTTC
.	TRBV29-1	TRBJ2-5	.	CSVYGGVQETQYF	TGCAGCGTGTACGGGGGCGTCCAAGAGACCCAGTACTTC
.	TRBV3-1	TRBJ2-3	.	CASSHEGKSTDTQYF	TGTGCCAGCAGCCACGAGGGAAAAAGCACAGATACGCAGTATTTT
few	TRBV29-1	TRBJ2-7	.	CSASSGMSEQYF	TGCAGCGCCTCATCAGGGATGAGCGAGCAGTACTTC
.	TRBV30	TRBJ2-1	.	CAWGKATEQFF	TGTGCCTGGGGGAAGGCGACTGAGCAGTTCTTC
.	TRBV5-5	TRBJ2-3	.	CASSLKGLGVTQYF	TGTGCCAGCAGCTTGAAAGGTTTGGGAGTTACGCAGTATTTT
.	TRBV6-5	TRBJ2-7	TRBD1	CASSYSLTGTGGYEQYF	TGTGCCAGCAGTTACTCGTTGACCGGGACAGGGGGGTACGAGCAGTACTTC
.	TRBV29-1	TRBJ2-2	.	CSVADRRNTGELFF	TGCAGCGTCGCCGACAGGAGGAACACCGGGGAGCTGTTTTTT
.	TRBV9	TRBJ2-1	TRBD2	CASSGTSFAEQFF	TGTGCCAGCAGTGGGACTAGTTTTGCTGAGCAGTTCTTC
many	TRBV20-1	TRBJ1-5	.	CSARVVGVQPQHF	TGCAGTGCTAGAGTTGTGGGGGTTCAGCCCCAGCATTTT
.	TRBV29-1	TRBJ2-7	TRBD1	CSVAGQVSYEQYF	TGCAGCGTTGCTGGACAGGTGTCCTACGAGCAGTACTTC
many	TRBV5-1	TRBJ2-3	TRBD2	CASSLVLAGSTDTQYF	TGCGCCAGCAGCTTGGTGCTAGCGGGAAGCACAGATACGCAGTATTTT
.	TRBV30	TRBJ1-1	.	CAWSVPKELNTEAFF	TGTGCCTGGAGTGTACCGAAGGAACTGAACACTGAAGCTTTCTTT
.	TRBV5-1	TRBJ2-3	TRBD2	CASSFRGSPLSTDTQYF	TGCGCCAGCAGTTTCCGCGGGAGCCCCCTGAGCACAGATACGCAGTATTTT
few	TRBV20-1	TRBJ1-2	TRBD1	CSARPGTGDGYTF	TGCAGTGCTAGGCCCGGGACAGGGGATGGCTACACCTTC
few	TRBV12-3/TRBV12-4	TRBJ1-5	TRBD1	CASTLRQGLSQPQHF	TGTGCCAGCACTCTCAGACAGGGTTTAAGTCAGCCCCAGCATTTT
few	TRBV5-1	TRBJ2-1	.	CASSTPGSNEQFF	TGCGCCAGCAGCACGCCAGGGAGCAATGAGCAGTTCTTC
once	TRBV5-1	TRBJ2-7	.	CASSLVGGASSHEQYF	TGCGCCAGCAGCTTGGTTGGTGGGGCGTCTTCCCACGAGCAGTACTTC